The 18 T cell receptor beta chains below all came from one sample that was sequenced in a study of T cell repertoires in cytomegalovirus infection. These TCRs' antigens remain unknown. MiXCR was run by TCRdb on the reads, yielding one entry per CDR3 protein. Of roughly 920,000 distinct CDR3 sequences in the sample, around 32% were seen once. The sequenced sample was cultured CD8+ T cells from PBMCs, obtained from culture after CMV antigen stimulation. All receptors derive from a human donor in good health (CMV status not recorded). Some clones in this sample may be carry-over from other donors' samples.

This clonotype was picked up a small number of times. This sequence joins TRBV7-6 and TRBJ2-6; 7 positions agree with TRBD1. Germline assignment: CDR1 SGHVS and CDR2 FNYEAQ. This CDR3 is built from 17 residues. The trim removed 2 bases at V and 3 bases at J, leaving 7 bases unmatched. CDR3 DNA sequence: TGTGCCAGCAGCTTATCGAGACAGGGTGTTGGGGCCAACGTCCTGACTTTC. This sequence encodes CASSLSRQGVGANVLTF.

This clonotype was seen a single time. This sequence joins TRBV20-1 and TRBJ2-2; 8 nucleotides line up with TRBD1. J lost 6 bases, V lost 5 bases, and 5 bases had no gene match. Germline CDR1 and CDR2: DFQATT and SNEGSKA (reference sequence). This CDR3 is 13 amino acids long. As DNA, the CDR3 is TGCAGTGCTGTACAGGGGGATGCCGGGGAGCTGTTTTTT. Translated, it gives CSAVQGDAGELFF.

This chain links TRBV27 with TRBJ2-3, with 12 bases fitting TRBD1. CDR3 length equals 17 residues. The trim removed 4 bases at V and 5 bases at J, leaving 10 bases unmatched. Germline lookup yields CDR1 MNHEY and CDR2 SMNVEV (reference sequence). In nucleotides, the CDR3 is TGTGCCAGCAGTTCCCTCACCGGGACAGGGGGCCTAGATACGCAGTATTTT. Encoded protein: CASSSLTGTGGLDTQYF.

In its sample, this clonotype was seen a few times. The chain recombines TRBV6-5 with TRBJ2-3; D is possibly TRBD2 (5 bases). V dropped 0 bases and J dropped 10 bases, with 8 bases sitting between them. The CDR3 totals 12 residues. Germline CDR1 MNHEY, CDR2 SVGAGI. CDR3 amino acids: CASSYSGNPQYF. CDR3 coding DNA: TGTGCCAGCAGTTACTCCGGGAATCCGCAGTATTTT.

Regarding this clonotype: At one end, the junction sequence differs from germline, possibly due to a read error. The chain recombines TRBV7-7 with TRBJ2-7, with 8 bases lining up with TRBD1. This CDR3 has 14 amino acids. CDR1 and CDR2 from the germline V gene are SSHAT and FNYEAQ (reference sequence). The chain's CDR3 is CASSRDRFGYEQYF. CDR3 in DNA: TGTGCTAGCAGCCGGGACAGGTTTGGATACGAGCAGTACTTC.

This clonotype showed up just a few times. This chain links TRBV9 with TRBJ2-1; D perhaps matches TRBD1 (6 bases). The CDR3 loop spans 16 amino acids. The V gene's germline CDR1 is SGDLS and CDR2 YYNGEE. The germline V and J ends were trimmed by 3 bases and 1 base, with 14 bases remaining between them. Written as DNA, the CDR3 is TGTGCCAGCAGCGGTGTCGTGGGGGCTTCCTACAATGAGCAGTTCTTC. Protein sequence: CASSGVVGASYNEQFF.

This clonotype was seen a single time. The rearrangement uses TRBV3-1 and TRBJ2-1; 7 bases agree with TRBD2. Germline lookup yields CDR1 LGHDT and CDR2 YNNKEL (reference sequence). After removal of 1 base from V and 4 bases from J, the junction contained 10 bases not matched to a gene. This CDR3 comprises 17 residues. The CDR3: CASSQVPTSVSYNEQFF. CDR3 bases: TGTGCCAGCAGCCAAGTCCCAACTAGCGTATCGTACAATGAGCAGTTCTTC.

This clonotype was recorded a few times. The chain combines TRBV29-1 with TRBJ2-1; TRBD1 matches at 7 bases. CDR1 and CDR2 (germline): SQVTM, ANQGSEA. Trimming took 3 bases from V and 1 from J; bases not matched to a gene: 0. The CDR3 has 13 amino acids. The CDR3 spells CSVEGQSYNEQFF. In DNA form, the CDR3 reads TGCAGCGTTGAGGGACAGTCCTACAATGAGCAGTTCTTC.

This clonotype has a handful of counts. The chain uses TRBV20-1 and TRBJ1-1, with unresolved D. The CDR3 loop spans 13 amino acids. V gave up 3 bases and J gave up 4 bases, with 12 bases separating them. From germline, CDR1 is DFQATT and CDR2 SNEGSKA (reference sequence). This CDR3 reads CSASSGDGTEAFF. The CDR3 DNA reads TGCAGTGCTAGCTCGGGAGACGGCACTGAAGCTTTCTTT.

The V gene is TRBV18, the J gene TRBJ1-1, with TRBD1 matching 11 bases. V dropped 5 bases and J dropped 5; count of bases not matched to a gene: 4. The CDR3 spans 14 residues. CDR1 KGHSH and CDR2 LQKENI come from the germline V gene. Here the CDR3 DNA reads TGTGCCAGCTCAATGGACAGGGGGCAGACTGAAGCTTTCTTT. Translation gives CASSMDRGQTEAFF.

The genes are TRBV7-2 and TRBJ1-1; unclear D gene. V shed 4 bases and J shed 0 bases, with 12 bases lying between them. Germline V gene lookup returns CDR1 SGHTA and CDR2 FQGNSA. This CDR3 contains 15 residues. The CDR3 loop reads CASSSGPYMNTEAFF. As DNA, the CDR3 is TGTGCCAGCAGCTCCGGGCCTTACATGAACACTGAAGCTTTCTTT.

This chain connects TRBV6-2 or TRBV6-3 to TRBJ2-1, with no clear D. V was shortened by 11 bases and J by 7 bases, with 15 bases between the two germline ends. This CDR3 has 12 amino acids. From germline, CDR1 is MNHEY and CDR2 SVGEGT. The CDR3 reads CAGTPTGNEQFF. The DNA of the CDR3 is TGTGCCGGCACCCCTACCGGGAATGAGCAGTTCTTC.

The genes are TRBV14 and TRBJ1-1; D unclear. V was shortened by 3 bases and J by 0 bases, with 17 bases between the two germline ends. This CDR3 has 17 amino acids. Germline CDR1 reads SGHDN; CDR2 reads FVKESK. The CDR3 DNA sequence: TGTGCCAGCAGCCAGTATAAGCTAACATACTTGAACACTGAAGCTTTCTTT. Translated, it gives CASSQYKLTYLNTEAFF.

V gene TRBV19 combines with J gene TRBJ1-1, with D hard to call. In germline, CDR1 is LNHDA, CDR2 SQIVND (reference sequence). This CDR3 is built from 11 residues. Trimming pared 7 bases from V and 3 bases from J, leaving 6 bases between. The CDR3 bases are TGTGCCAGTAATTCGTACACTGAAGCTTTCTTT. Translating gives CASNSYTEAFF.

This clonotype was seen repeatedly, ten times or more. The V call is TRBV7-9, the J call TRBJ1-1; D is possibly TRBD1 (6 bases). This CDR3 contains 19 residues. Per germline, CDR1 SEHNR and CDR2 FQNEAQ (reference sequence). The V end was cut by 0 bases, the J end by 0 bases, with 20 bases between. Here the CDR3 DNA reads TGTGCCAGCAGCTTAGCGCTAGGGACACGGACTGACTTGAACACTGAAGCTTTCTTT. It yields the protein CASSLALGTRTDLNTEAFF.

This chain links TRBV27 with TRBJ2-7, with D possibly TRBD1 on 6 matching bases. The V end was cut by 6 bases, the J end by 6 bases, with 21 bases between. The germline V gene encodes CDR1 MNHEY and CDR2 SMNVEV (reference sequence). The CDR3 spans 15 residues. The CDR3 DNA reads TGTGCCAGCAGATCTTCGACAGGCACACTCTCCGAGCAGTACGTC. Translated: CASRSSTGTLSEQYV.

The chain uses TRBV6-1 and TRBJ1-5; D is unclear. The germline V gene encodes CDR1 MNHNS and CDR2 SASEGT. This CDR3 contains 14 residues. Trimming took off 2 bases at V and 4 bases at J, with 9 bases between the two ends. This CDR3 reads CASSEIDANQPQHF. The CDR3 DNA follows: TGTGCCAGCAGTGAAATCGACGCAAATCAGCCCCAGCATTTT.

This clonotype has ten or more counts. This rearrangement joins TRBV7-6 to TRBJ2-2; D remains unclear. Germline lookup yields CDR1 SGHVS and CDR2 FNYEAQ. V dropped 0 bases and J dropped 0 bases, with 5 bases sitting between them. This CDR3 spans 15 amino acids. The CDR3 here is CASSLAPSNTGELFF. As DNA, the CDR3 is TGTGCCAGCAGCTTAGCACCCTCGAACACCGGGGAGCTGTTTTTT.